This T cell receptor beta chain came from a study of PD-L1 blockade in urothelial cancer. Study context: Median T cell yield from blood was around 140,000. General observations from the study: Enhanced expansion of tumor-associated blood clones at 3 weeks characterized durable-benefit patients.

The time point here: peripheral blood 6 weeks after treatment start. Only in-frame clones appear in the TCRdb table, and some are missing; sequencing was by immunoSEQ multiplex PCR. The table shows under 35,000 clones, with 89% occurring only once. The germline gives CDR1 SGHDT, CDR2 YYEEEE. This CDR3 has 15 residues. Trimming removed 1 base from V and 0 bases from J, with 8 bases in between. In its sample, this clone was seen a few times. The target antigen is unknown. The chain has TRBV5-6 and TRBJ1-5; D is unresolved. This material consisted of PBMCs, taken around atezolizumab (anti-PD-L1) treatment. The clonotype was recovered from a man at least 80 years old with urothelial cancer. This CDR3 reads CASSLHSYSNQPQHF. The CDR3 DNA follows: TGTGCCAGCAGCTTGCACAGCTATAGCAATCAGCCCCAGCATTTT.